The 21 T cell receptor beta chains reported below all come from one sample, sequenced in a study of shared clonotypes between healthy human individuals. Sequenced by immunoSEQ multiplex PCR; TCRdb stores in-frame clones only, minus some. Here the sample spans 1.5 million to 1.9 million clones, 98% being singletons. Sequencing used naive CD4+ T cells sorted from blood. The subset here: CD45RA+ positively selected. Receptor source: a man younger than 45 in good health.

The gene calls are TRBV5-8 and TRBJ1-1, with 7 bases lining up with TRBD1. The V segment lost 0 bases and the J segment 4 bases; nucleotides outside the gene matches: 3. CDR3 length: 14 residues. Germline lookup yields CDR1 SGHTS and CDR2 YDEGEE. CDR3 nucleotide sequence: TGTGCCAGCAGCTTGGACAGGGGAGGCACTGAAGCTTTCTTT. Translation gives CASSLDRGGTEAFF.

The CDR3: CASSDGTSGRERDEQYF. The CDR3 nucleotides read TGTGCCAGCAGCGACGGGACTAGCGGGAGGGAGAGAGACGAGCAGTACTTC. V gene TRBV9 combines with J gene TRBJ2-7; TRBD2 matches at 16 bases. Germline CDR1 SGDLS, CDR2 YYNGEE. Trimming took 3 bases from V and 5 from J; bases not matched to a gene: 8. The CDR3 loop spans 17 amino acids.

This clone was found once. The CDR3 spells CASSESRNRYNEQFF. In DNA form, the CDR3 reads TGTGCCAGCAGTGAGTCCAGGAACCGCTACAATGAGCAGTTCTTC. V is TRBV25-1 and J is TRBJ2-1; D unresolved. V was pared by 3 bases and J by 3 bases, with 12 bases between. The germline gives CDR1 MGHDK, CDR2 SYGVNS. CDR3 length: 15 residues. Drawing the rest from reference TRBV25-1 and TRBJ2-1, the complete variable domain is EADIYQTPRYLVIGTGKKITLECSQTMGHDKMYWYQQDPGMELHLIHYSYGVNSTEKGDLSSESTVSRIRTEHFPLTLESARPSHTSQYLCASSESRNRYNEQFFGPGTRLTVL.

The chain joins TRBV25-1 to TRBJ2-5; D is tentatively TRBD1 or TRBD2 (5 bases each). The CDR3 length is 16 residues. CDR1 is MGHDK, CDR2 SYGVNS, per germline. The V end was cut by 5 bases, the J end by 5 bases, with 21 bases between. CDR3 bases: TGTGCCAGCAGTCCTCCGCCAAGAGGGGCGCATGAGACCCAGTACTTC. This encodes CASSPPPRGAHETQYF.

The genes are TRBV27 and TRBJ2-7; 9 nucleotides match TRBD1. This CDR3 spans 15 amino acids. V gave up 4 bases and J gave up 3 bases; unmatched junction bases: 7. CDR1 and CDR2 (germline): MNHEY, SMNVEV (reference sequence). The CDR3 loop reads CASSSQGAFYYEQYF. For the CDR3, the DNA is TGTGCCAGCAGTTCACAGGGGGCATTTTACTACGAGCAGTACTTC.

This clone is a singleton in its sample. The chain carries TRBV9 and TRBJ2-1; D is uncertain. There are 13 residues in the CDR3. V lost 3 bases to trimming and J lost 4 bases, with 8 bases between them. Germline CDR1 SGDLS, CDR2 YYNGEE. CDR3 loop: CASSGTPYNEQFF. DNA for the CDR3: TGTGCCAGCAGCGGAACCCCTTACAATGAGCAGTTCTTC.

The CDR3 loop reads CASSPGQGAGEQFF. For the CDR3, the DNA is TGTGCCAGCAGCCCGGGACAGGGGGCGGGTGAGCAGTTCTTC. This chain links TRBV7-2 with TRBJ2-1; 12 nucleotides line up with TRBD1. V dropped 5 bases and J dropped 9; count of bases not matched to a gene: 5. CDR3 length equals 14 residues. Germline-derived CDR1 and CDR2 are SGHTA and FQGNSA.

CDR3 protein: CASSLGGLGVSNQPQHF. The CDR3 DNA sequence: TGTGCCAGCAGCTTAGGAGGGCTGGGAGTTAGCAATCAGCCCCAGCATTTT. The gene calls are TRBV7-9 and TRBJ1-5; D call uncertain. CDR3 length: 17 amino acids. V lost 1 base and J lost 0, with 13 bases in between. CDR1 is SEHNR, CDR2 FQNEAQ, per germline (reference sequence).

The genes are TRBV29-1 and TRBJ2-2; no clear D. CDR3 length: 13 residues. The V end was cut by 3 bases, the J end by 4 bases, with 9 bases between. The germline gives CDR1 SQVTM, CDR2 ANQGSEA. Here the CDR3 reads CSVDSPLTGELFF. For the CDR3, the DNA is TGCAGCGTTGATAGTCCACTCACCGGGGAGCTGTTTTTT.

The CDR3, as DNA: TGTGCCAGCAGCAAAAGGCTTTATCGGACTAGCGGCTCCTACGAGCAGTACTTC. Translated: CASSKRLYRTSGSYEQYF. The chain recombines TRBV21-1 with TRBJ2-7; the D call TRBD2 from the table was never checked on the DNA. TRBV21-1 is a listed pseudogene. This CDR3 contains 18 residues.

V gene TRBV7-3 combines with J gene TRBJ1-3, with D perhaps TRBD1 (6 bases). The ends were cut back, 2 bases at V and 8 bases at J, with 10 bases in the middle. This CDR3 is built from 13 residues. Germline V CDR1 and CDR2: SGHTA, FQGTGA. In DNA, the CDR3 is TGTGCCAGCAGCTTACACAGGGAGGACACCATATATTTT. Its translation is CASSLHREDTIYF.

This sequence joins TRBV19 and TRBJ2-2, with TRBD1 identical over 8 bases. The germline gives CDR1 LNHDA, CDR2 SQIVND (reference sequence). V trimming: 11 bases; J trimming: 4 bases; junction bases outside the gene matches: 12. This CDR3 is built from 15 residues. The CDR3 nucleotides are TGTGCCTGTGACAGGGGCCGGGCGAGCACCGGGGAGCTGTTTTTT. Protein sequence: CACDRGRASTGELFF.

This chain connects TRBV6-5 to TRBJ2-7, with a possible D match to TRBD1 (6 bases). This CDR3 has 14 residues. CDR1 MNHEY and CDR2 SVGAGI come from the germline V gene. V was clipped by 6 bases and J by 4 bases, with 16 bases between them. CDR3 coding DNA: TGTGCCAGCAGCCCACATCAGGGGCTATACGAGCAGTACTTC. As protein: CASSPHQGLYEQYF.

Turning to this clone: The identical CDR3 is also encoded by other nucleotide sequences in the sample. The J gene is TRBJ2-7, the V gene TRBV7-2; no definite D call. From germline, CDR1 is SGHTA and CDR2 FQGNSA. V was shortened by 1 base and J by 3 bases, with 7 bases between the two germline ends. The CDR3 consists of 13 residues. The CDR3 DNA reads TGTGCCAGCAGCTTAGTCCGCCGCTACGAGCAGTACTTC. It yields the protein CASSLVRRYEQYF.

The chain couples TRBV5-5 to TRBJ1-5; possible D gene TRBD1, 5 bases. Germline loops: CDR1 SGHKS, CDR2 YYEKEE (reference sequence). The V and J ends lost 3 bases and 6 bases respectively, with 10 bases between them. CDR3 length equals 13 residues. This chain's CDR3 is CASSSQGSQPQHF. The DNA of the CDR3 is TGTGCCAGCAGCTCTCAGGGCAGTCAGCCCCAGCATTTT.

The rearrangement joins TRBV5-1 to TRBJ2-5; 7 bases are shared with TRBD1. V was clipped by 4 bases and J by 5 bases; unmatched bases: 8. Germline-derived CDR1 and CDR2 are SGHRS and YFSETQ. The CDR3 contains 14 residues. Here the CDR3 DNA reads TGCGCCAGCAGCAAAGGGACAGAGTGGGAGACCCAGTACTTC. Translating it yields CASSKGTEWETQYF.

With respect to this clone: Within the sample, other DNA sequences also encode this same CDR3. The chain has TRBV5-1 and TRBJ1-4; no firm D call. The germline gives CDR1 SGHRS, CDR2 YFSETQ. CDR3 length: 14 residues. Trimming stripped 1 base from V and 2 bases from J, with 6 bases between. CDR3 amino acids: CASSLRGTNEKLFF. The DNA of the CDR3 is TGCGCCAGCAGCTTGCGGGGTACTAATGAAAAACTGTTTTTT.

The chain combines TRBV5-4 with TRBJ2-3, with 7 bases matching TRBD2. Germline V gene lookup returns CDR1 SGHNT and CDR2 YYREEE (reference sequence). CDR3 length equals 16 residues. With V trimmed by 3 bases and J by 0 bases, 7 bases remained unmatched. CDR3 sequence (DNA): TGTGCCAGCAGCTCCGCAACTAGCGTTAGCACAGATACGCAGTATTTT. Amino acids: CASSSATSVSTDTQYF.

The V gene is TRBV6-6, the J gene TRBJ2-1; no clear D. With 6 bases removed from V and 4 bases from J, the gap between germline ends came to 10 bases. Germline CDR1 is MNHNY and CDR2 is SVGAGI (reference sequence). The CDR3 extends over 13 amino acids. Here the CDR3 DNA reads TGTGCCAGCAGCCGTCAAGGGTACAATGAGCAGTTCTTC. Residues: CASSRQGYNEQFF.

This chain uses TRBV19 with TRBJ2-2; 12 bases line up with TRBD2. This CDR3 is built from 18 residues. The germline V gene has CDR1 LNHDA and CDR2 SQIVND (reference sequence). Unmatched junction bases numbered 9, after V lost 3 bases and J lost 4 bases. The CDR3 loop is CASSIRATSGSSTGELFF. CDR3 in DNA: TGTGCCAGTAGTATTAGAGCGACTAGCGGGAGTAGCACCGGGGAGCTGTTTTTT.

V and J are TRBV28 and TRBJ2-5; 11 positions match TRBD1. From germline, CDR1 is MDHEN and CDR2 SYDVKM. This CDR3 contains 18 residues. J lost 5 bases, V lost 3 bases, and 14 bases had no gene match. The chain's CDR3 is CASSFYRTDRGLLETQYF. As DNA, the CDR3 is TGTGCCAGCAGTTTTTATCGGACGGACAGGGGGCTGTTGGAGACCCAGTACTTC.